This T cell receptor (beta chain) was identified during a study of T cells in Graves' hyperthyroidism and ophthalmopathy. Amplification of TCR beta CDR3 regions was performed using RNA transcripts as template. TCR CDR3 underwent first-round RT-PCR with the HTBI primer set. In TCRdb, the multiplex PCR reads were re-called with MiXCR into one record per CDR3 protein. The data contain some 350,000 distinct CDR3 sequences, around 25% of them singletons. The germline CDR1 and CDR2 sequences are SGHKS and YYEKEE (reference sequence). Trimming took 1 base from V and 0 from J, leaving 4 bases between them. CDR3 length: 13 residues.

The TCR comes from a man aged 50-60 years with Graves' hyperthyroidism. V gene TRBV5-5 combines with J gene TRBJ1-1; D gene unclear. Sequenced: blood. The CDR3 bases are TGTGCCAGCAGCTTGATTGTGAACACTGAAGCTTTCTTT. Translated: CASSLIVNTEAFF.